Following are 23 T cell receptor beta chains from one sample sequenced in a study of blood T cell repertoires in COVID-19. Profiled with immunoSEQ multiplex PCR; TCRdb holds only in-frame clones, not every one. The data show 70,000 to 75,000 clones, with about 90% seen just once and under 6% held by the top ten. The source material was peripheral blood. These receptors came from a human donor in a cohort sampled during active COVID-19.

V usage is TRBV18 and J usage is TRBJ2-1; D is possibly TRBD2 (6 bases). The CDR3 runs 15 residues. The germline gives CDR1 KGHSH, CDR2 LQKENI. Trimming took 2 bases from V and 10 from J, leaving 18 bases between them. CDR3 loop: CASSPSPDGLAEQFF. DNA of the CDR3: TGTGCCAGCTCACCATCCCCCGACGGTCTAGCGGAGCAGTTCTTC.

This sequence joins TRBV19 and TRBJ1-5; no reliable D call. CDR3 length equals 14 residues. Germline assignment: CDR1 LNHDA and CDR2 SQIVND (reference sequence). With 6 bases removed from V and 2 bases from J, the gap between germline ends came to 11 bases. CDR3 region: CASSSRAGNQPQHF. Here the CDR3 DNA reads TGTGCCAGTAGCTCGAGGGCAGGCAATCAGCCCCAGCATTTT.

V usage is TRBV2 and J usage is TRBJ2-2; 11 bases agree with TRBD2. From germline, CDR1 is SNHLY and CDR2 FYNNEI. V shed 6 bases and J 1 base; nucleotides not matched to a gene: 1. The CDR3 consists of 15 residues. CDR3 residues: CASRGLAVNTGELFF. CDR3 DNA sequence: TGTGCCAGCAGGGGACTAGCGGTGAACACCGGGGAGCTGTTTTTT.

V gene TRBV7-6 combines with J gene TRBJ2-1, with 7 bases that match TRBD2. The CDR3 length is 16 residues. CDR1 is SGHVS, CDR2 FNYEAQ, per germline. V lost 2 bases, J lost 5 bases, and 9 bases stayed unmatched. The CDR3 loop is CASSLIGEGGDNEQFF. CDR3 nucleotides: TGTGCCAGCAGCTTAATCGGGGAGGGTGGGGACAATGAGCAGTTCTTC. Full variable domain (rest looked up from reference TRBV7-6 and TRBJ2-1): GAGVSQSPRYKVTKRGQDVALRCDPISGHVSLYWYRQALGQGPEFLTYFNYEAQQDKSGLPNDRFSAERPEGSISTLTIQRTEQRDSAMYRCASSLIGEGGDNEQFFGPGTRLTVL.

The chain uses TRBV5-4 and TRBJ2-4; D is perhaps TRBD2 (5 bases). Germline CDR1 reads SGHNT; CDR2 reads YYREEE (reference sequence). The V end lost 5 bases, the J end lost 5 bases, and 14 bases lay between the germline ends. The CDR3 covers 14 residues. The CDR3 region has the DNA TGTGCCAGCAGGGCCGGAATGGAGGAAAACATTCAGTACTTC. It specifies CASRAGMEENIQYF.

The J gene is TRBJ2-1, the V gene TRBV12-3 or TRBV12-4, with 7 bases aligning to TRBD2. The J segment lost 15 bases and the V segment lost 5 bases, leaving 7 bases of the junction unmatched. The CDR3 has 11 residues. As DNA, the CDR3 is TGTGCCAGCAGTCTGACTAGCAAGACGTTCTTC. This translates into CASSLTSKTFF.

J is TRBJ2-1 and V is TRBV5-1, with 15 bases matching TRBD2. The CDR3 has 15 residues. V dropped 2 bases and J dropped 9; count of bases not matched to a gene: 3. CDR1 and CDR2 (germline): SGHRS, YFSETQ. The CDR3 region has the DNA TGCGCCAGCAGCTTCTGGGGACTAGCGGGAGGTGAGCAGTTCTTC. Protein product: CASSFWGLAGGEQFF.

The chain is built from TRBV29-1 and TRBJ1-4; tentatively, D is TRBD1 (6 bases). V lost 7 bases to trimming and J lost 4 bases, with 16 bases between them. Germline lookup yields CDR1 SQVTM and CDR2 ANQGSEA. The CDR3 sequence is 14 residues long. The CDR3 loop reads CSARGGWGNEKLFF. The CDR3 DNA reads TGCAGCGCACGTGGGGGCTGGGGTAATGAAAAACTGTTTTTT.

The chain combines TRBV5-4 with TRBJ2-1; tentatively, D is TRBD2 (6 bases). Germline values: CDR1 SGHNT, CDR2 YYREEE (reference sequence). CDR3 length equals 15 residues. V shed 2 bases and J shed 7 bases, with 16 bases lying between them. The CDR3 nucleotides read TGTGCCAGCAGCTTTGGTATAGCGGAAAGTAATGAGCAGTTCTTC. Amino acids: CASSFGIAESNEQFF.

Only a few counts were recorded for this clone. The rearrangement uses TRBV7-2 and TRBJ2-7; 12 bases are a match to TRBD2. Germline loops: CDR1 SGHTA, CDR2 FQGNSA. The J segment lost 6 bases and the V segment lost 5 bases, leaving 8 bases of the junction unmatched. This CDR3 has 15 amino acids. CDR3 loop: CASSPPSGGAVEQYF. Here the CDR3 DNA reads TGTGCCAGCAGCCCCCCTAGCGGGGGGGCAGTCGAGCAGTACTTC. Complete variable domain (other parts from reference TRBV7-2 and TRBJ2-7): GAGVSQSPSNKVTEKGKDVELRCDPISGHTALYWYRQSLGQGLEFLIYFQGNSAPDKSGLPSDRFSAERTGGSVSTLTIQRTQQEDSAVYLCASSPPSGGAVEQYFGPGTRLTVT.

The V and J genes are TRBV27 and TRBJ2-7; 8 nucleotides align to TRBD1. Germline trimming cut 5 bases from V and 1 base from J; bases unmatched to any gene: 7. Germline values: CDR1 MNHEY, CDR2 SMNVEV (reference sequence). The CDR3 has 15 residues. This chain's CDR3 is CASSDRDRISYEQYF. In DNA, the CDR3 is TGTGCCAGCAGTGACCGGGACAGGATTTCCTACGAGCAGTACTTC.

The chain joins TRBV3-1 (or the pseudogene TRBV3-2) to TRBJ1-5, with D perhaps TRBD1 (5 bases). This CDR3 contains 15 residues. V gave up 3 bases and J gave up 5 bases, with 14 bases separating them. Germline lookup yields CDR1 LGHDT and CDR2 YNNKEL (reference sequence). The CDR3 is CASSQLRTPDQPQHF. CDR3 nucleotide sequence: TGTGCCAGCAGCCAGCTTCGGACACCGGATCAGCCCCAGCATTTT.

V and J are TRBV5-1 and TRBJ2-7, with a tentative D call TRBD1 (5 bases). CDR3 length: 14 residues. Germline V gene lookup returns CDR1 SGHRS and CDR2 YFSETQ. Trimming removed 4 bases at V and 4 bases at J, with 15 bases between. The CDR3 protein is CASSTVAGKYEQYF. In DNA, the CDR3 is TGCGCCAGCAGCACGGTAGCAGGGAAATACGAGCAGTACTTC.

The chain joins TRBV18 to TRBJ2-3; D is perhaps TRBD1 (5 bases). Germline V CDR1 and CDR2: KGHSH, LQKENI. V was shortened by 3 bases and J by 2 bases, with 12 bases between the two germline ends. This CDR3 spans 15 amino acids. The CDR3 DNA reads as TGTGCCAGCTCACCGAAGACAGCCCCCACAGATACGCAGTATTTT. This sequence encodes CASSPKTAPTDTQYF.

CDR3 protein: CASSLASAQGEETQYF. In nucleotides, the CDR3 is TGTGCCAGCAGCTTAGCTAGCGCCCAAGGAGAAGAGACCCAGTACTTC. The chain couples TRBV7-6 to TRBJ2-5; D is perhaps TRBD2 (5 bases). The CDR3 is 16 amino acids. Trimming took off 0 bases at V and 3 bases at J, with 14 bases between the two ends. The V gene's germline CDR1 is SGHVS and CDR2 FNYEAQ.

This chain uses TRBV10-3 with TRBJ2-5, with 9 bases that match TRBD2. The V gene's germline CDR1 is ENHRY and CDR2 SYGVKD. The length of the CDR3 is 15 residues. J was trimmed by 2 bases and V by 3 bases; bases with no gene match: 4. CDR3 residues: CAISEIAGDQETQYF. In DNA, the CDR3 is TGTGCCATCAGTGAAATAGCGGGGGATCAAGAGACCCAGTACTTC.

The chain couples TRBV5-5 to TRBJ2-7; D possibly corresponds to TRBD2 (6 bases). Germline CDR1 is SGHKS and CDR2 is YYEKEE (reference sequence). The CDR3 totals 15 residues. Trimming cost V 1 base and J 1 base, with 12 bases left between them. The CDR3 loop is CASSLRERISYEQYF. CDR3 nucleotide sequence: TGTGCCAGCAGCTTGCGGGAGAGAATTTCCTACGAGCAGTACTTC.

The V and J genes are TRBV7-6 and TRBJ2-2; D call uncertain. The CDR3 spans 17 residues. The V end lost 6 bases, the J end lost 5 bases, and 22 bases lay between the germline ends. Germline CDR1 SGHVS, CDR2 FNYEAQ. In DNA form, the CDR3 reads TGTGCCAGCAGTTCAACTGCATACCACTCCGAAACCGGGGAGCTGTTTTTT. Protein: CASSSTAYHSETGELFF.

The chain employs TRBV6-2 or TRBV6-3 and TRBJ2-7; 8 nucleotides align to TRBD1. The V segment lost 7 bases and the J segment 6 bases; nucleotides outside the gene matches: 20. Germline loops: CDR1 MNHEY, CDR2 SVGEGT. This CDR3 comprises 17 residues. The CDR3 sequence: CASTPKGQGANRAEQYF. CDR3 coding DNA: TGTGCCAGCACCCCCAAGGGTCAGGGGGCAAACCGAGCCGAGCAGTACTTC.

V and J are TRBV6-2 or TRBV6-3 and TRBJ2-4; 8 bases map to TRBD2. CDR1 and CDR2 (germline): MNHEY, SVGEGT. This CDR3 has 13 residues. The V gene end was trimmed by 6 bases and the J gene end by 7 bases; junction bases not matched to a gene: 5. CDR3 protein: CASSSGGANIQYF. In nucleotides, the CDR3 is TGTGCCAGCAGCTCCGGGGGGGCGAACATTCAGTACTTC.

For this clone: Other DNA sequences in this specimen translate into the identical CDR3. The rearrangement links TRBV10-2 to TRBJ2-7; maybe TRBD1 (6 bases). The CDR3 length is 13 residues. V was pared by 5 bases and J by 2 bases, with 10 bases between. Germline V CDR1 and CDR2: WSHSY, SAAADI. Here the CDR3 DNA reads TGCGCCAGCAGTCTACAGGGTACCTACGAGCAGTACTTC. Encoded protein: CASSLQGTYEQYF.

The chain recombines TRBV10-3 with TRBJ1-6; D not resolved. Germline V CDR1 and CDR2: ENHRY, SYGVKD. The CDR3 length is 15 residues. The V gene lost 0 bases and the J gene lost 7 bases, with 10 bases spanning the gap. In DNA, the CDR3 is TGTGCCATCAGTGAGTCAAGTGTCTACAATTCACCCCTCCACTTT. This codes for CAISESSVYNSPLHF.

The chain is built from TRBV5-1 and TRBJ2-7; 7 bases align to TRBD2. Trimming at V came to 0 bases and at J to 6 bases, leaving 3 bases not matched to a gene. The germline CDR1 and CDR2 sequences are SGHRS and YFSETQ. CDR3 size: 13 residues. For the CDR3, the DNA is TGCGCCAGCAGCTTGGTTCCGGGAGGCGAGCAGTACTTC. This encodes CASSLVPGGEQYF.